Following are 13 T cell receptor beta chains from one sample sequenced in a study of siplizumab effects on memory and regulatory T cells. Produced via immunoSEQ multiplex PCR; TCRdb's table is partial and in-frame only. The sample has about 120,000 clones, around 94% seen once; the top ten hold roughly 1.5%. The sequenced material came from non-Treg CD4+ T cells sorted from blood. These receptors were taken from a human donor in good health.

The rearrangement links TRBV29-1 to TRBJ2-1; 11 nucleotides align to TRBD2. The CDR3 runs 13 residues. The ends lost 4 bases at V and 4 bases at J; junction bases unmatched: 0. Germline V gives CDR1 SQVTM, CDR2 ANQGSEA. As DNA, the CDR3 is TGCAGCGTTGGACTAGCGGGGTACAATGAGCAGTTCTTC. The encoded protein is CSVGLAGYNEQFF.

This clone was observed once. The rearrangement links TRBV19 to TRBJ2-7; 10 bases match TRBD1. The CDR3 sequence is 13 residues long. V lost 5 bases and J lost 6; bases outside the gene matches: 4. The V gene's germline CDR1 is LNHDA and CDR2 SQIVND (reference sequence). The CDR3 DNA follows: TGTGCCAGTAGTGGCGGACAGGGGGGCGAGCAGTACTTC. Its protein is CASSGGQGGEQYF.

This sequence joins TRBV11-3 and TRBJ2-7, with 10 bases lining up with TRBD2. CDR3 size: 13 residues. V trimming: 5 bases; J trimming: 4 bases; junction bases outside the gene matches: 2. Per germline, CDR1 SGHNT and CDR2 YENEEA. The CDR3 DNA follows: TGTGCCAGCAGCCTAGCGGGAGAATACGAGCAGTACTTC. Its protein is CASSLAGEYEQYF. Combining the CDR3 with reference TRBV11-3 and TRBJ2-7 gives the whole variable domain EAGVVQSPRYKIIEKKQPVAFWCNPISGHNTLYWYLQNLGQGPELLIRYENEEAVDDSQLPKDRFSAERLKGVDSTLKIQPAELGDSAVYLCASSLAGEYEQYFGPGTRLTVT.

The rearrangement joins TRBV11-3 to TRBJ2-2; 13 bases fit TRBD2. The V and J ends lost 1 base and 7 bases, in that order; junction bases with no gene match: 6. The germline V gene has CDR1 SGHNT and CDR2 YENEEA. This CDR3 is 17 amino acids long. Here the CDR3 reads CASSLATSGRAIGELFF. The CDR3 region has the DNA TGTGCCAGCAGCTTAGCTACTAGCGGGAGGGCCATCGGGGAGCTGTTTTTT.

This clone was observed once. The chain carries TRBV9 and TRBJ2-5, with D perhaps matching TRBD1 (5 bases). The CDR3 has 15 residues. V was clipped by 1 base and J by 4 bases, with 14 bases between them. The germline V gene has CDR1 SGDLS and CDR2 YYNGEE. CDR3 sequence (DNA): TGTGCCAGCAGCGTATTGGGGCAGGCCCCAGAGACCCAGTACTTC. It codes for CASSVLGQAPETQYF.

V is TRBV18 and J is TRBJ2-7; 9 positions agree with TRBD2. The CDR3 covers 17 residues. Germline V gene data show CDR1 as KGHSH and CDR2 as LQKENI. Trimming removed 0 bases from V and 1 base from J; junction bases left unmatched: 7. The CDR3 DNA follows: TGTGCCAGCTCACCACCGATAGCGGGGGCCTCTTCCTACGAGCAGTACTTC. This translates into CASSPPIAGASSYEQYF.

This chain links TRBV2 with TRBJ1-1; no firm D call. Per germline, CDR1 SNHLY and CDR2 FYNNEI. The CDR3 covers 13 residues. Trimming removed 10 bases from V and 1 base from J, with 13 bases in between. As DNA, the CDR3 is TGTGCCACCTTGATGCATTGGAACACTGAAGCTTTCTTT. Translation gives CATLMHWNTEAFF.

The rearrangement uses TRBV29-1 and TRBJ1-1; no firm D call. The CDR3 has 12 residues. V lost 7 bases, J lost 3 bases, and 12 bases lay in between. The germline V gene encodes CDR1 SQVTM and CDR2 ANQGSEA. CDR3 nucleotides: TGCAGCGCTCTCCGTACGGACACTGAAGCTTTCTTT. It codes for CSALRTDTEAFF.

V usage is TRBV4-2 and J usage is TRBJ1-5, with no clear D. The CDR3 totals 13 residues. Germline V lookup: CDR1 LGHNA, CDR2 YNFKEQ. The V gene lost 0 bases and the J gene lost 3 bases, with 3 bases spanning the gap. The CDR3 region is CASSQEPNQPQHF. DNA for the CDR3: TGTGCCAGCAGCCAAGAACCCAATCAGCCCCAGCATTTT.

The chain joins TRBV12-5 to TRBJ1-4, with no clear D. V was cut by 1 base and J by 8 bases, with 5 bases left in between. The germline V gene encodes CDR1 LGHNT and CDR2 FRNRAP. This CDR3 spans 12 amino acids. CDR3 region: CASGLGREKLFF. The DNA of the CDR3 is TGTGCTAGTGGTTTGGGAAGGGAAAAACTGTTTTTT.

The chain uses TRBV14 and TRBJ1-2, with D unresolved. The V end was cut by 4 bases, the J end by 4 bases, with 13 bases between. Germline V gene data show CDR1 as SGHDN and CDR2 as FVKESK. The CDR3 spans 14 residues. The CDR3 region has the DNA TGTGCCAGCAGCCCTCGACACGGGAGCTATGGCTACACCTTC. Translation: CASSPRHGSYGYTF. Filled out from reference TRBV14 and TRBJ1-2, the complete variable domain reads EAGVTQFPSHSVIEKGQTVTLRCDPISGHDNLYWYRRVMGKEIKFLLHFVKESKQDESGMPNNRFLAERTGGTYSTLKVQPAELEDSGVYFCASSPRHGSYGYTFGSGTRLTVV.

V and J are TRBV2 and TRBJ2-2, with D maybe TRBD1 (5 bases). V lost 8 bases and J lost 1, with 11 bases in between. The CDR3 is 14 amino acids. Germline V gene data show CDR1 as SNHLY and CDR2 as FYNNEI. CDR3 protein: CASRQGLNTGELFF. CDR3 nucleotide sequence: TGTGCCAGCCGCCAGGGATTGAACACCGGGGAGCTGTTTTTT.

The V and J genes are TRBV29-1 and TRBJ2-2, with 8 bases identical to TRBD1. V was clipped by 6 bases and J by 0 bases; unmatched bases: 3. Germline V gene sequence: CDR1 SQVTM, CDR2 ANQGSEA. The CDR3 extends over 14 amino acids. The CDR3 sequence: CSVGQGTNTGELFF. The CDR3, as DNA: TGCAGCGTCGGACAGGGCACGAACACCGGGGAGCTGTTTTTT.